These 16 T cell receptor beta chains were all obtained from the same sample, sequenced in a study of blood T cells in healthy people across ages. The authors ran a second PCR of about 6 to 11 cycles using a sample-barcoded 5' primer and a J-beta primer mix. TCRdb reprocessed the 5' RACE reads with MiXCR, giving one entry per CDR3 protein. The table records about 680,000 distinct CDR3 sequences, around 49% of them present only once. The sample comprised blood. The receptors were sampled from an older woman in good health.

This chain uses TRBV6-5 with TRBJ1-6; D possibly corresponds to TRBD1 (5 bases). V was clipped by 0 bases and J by 7 bases, with 10 bases between them. This CDR3 has 15 amino acids. Germline assignment: CDR1 MNHEY and CDR2 SVGAGI. Here the CDR3 DNA reads TGTGCCAGCAGTTACTCGATATACAGGAATTCACCCCTCCACTTT. This encodes CASSYSIYRNSPLHF.

This clonotype has more than one count but fewer than ten. This chain uses TRBV2 with TRBJ2-7; TRBD2 matches 7 bases. There are 14 residues in the CDR3. Germline CDR1 reads SNHLY; CDR2 reads FYNNEI. V lost 8 bases to trimming and J lost 2 bases; unmatched junction nucleotides: 9. CDR3 loop: CASGLAETTYEQYF. As DNA, the CDR3 is TGTGCCAGCGGCCTAGCGGAGACAACCTACGAGCAGTACTTC.

The chain is built from TRBV10-3 and TRBJ2-5; possibly TRBD2 for D (5 bases). This CDR3 spans 13 amino acids. The ends were cut back, 4 bases at V and 2 bases at J, with 8 bases in the middle. Germline-derived CDR1 and CDR2 are ENHRY and SYGVKD. Written as DNA, the CDR3 is TGTGCCATCAGTGTGGGAGCTCAAGAGACCCAGTACTTC. Encoded protein: CAISVGAQETQYF.

The DNA of the CDR3 is TGTGCCAGCAGTTACCAAAGATCCGGCGGGAGGATGGATTCACCCCTCCACTTT. This gives the protein CASSYQRSGGRMDSPLHF. J is TRBJ1-6 and V is TRBV6-2 or TRBV6-3, with D hard to call. The CDR3 is 18 amino acids. Germline V gives CDR1 MNHEY, CDR2 SVGEGT. V dropped 2 bases and J dropped 8 bases, with 22 bases sitting between them.

V and J are TRBV7-2 and TRBJ2-2; tentatively, D is TRBD2 (6 bases). The germline gives CDR1 SGHTA, CDR2 FQGNSA. With 2 bases removed from V and 4 bases from J, the gap between germline ends came to 14 bases. This CDR3 spans 16 amino acids. The CDR3 region is CASSLMGLGPTGELFF. The CDR3 coding sequence is TGTGCCAGCAGCTTAATGGGACTGGGCCCCACCGGGGAGCTGTTTTTT.

The chain recombines TRBV20-1 with TRBJ2-7; D remains ambiguous. This CDR3 is built from 15 residues. Germline values: CDR1 DFQATT, CDR2 SNEGSKA (reference sequence). The V gene lost 5 bases and the J gene lost 7 bases, with 24 bases spanning the gap. CDR3 sequence: CSAEWLSRYQNEQYF. The DNA of the CDR3 is TGCAGTGCTGAATGGCTATCGAGGTACCAGAATGAGCAGTACTTC.

About this clonotype itself: At one boundary the junction diverges from the germline segment, which might be a read error. This rearrangement joins TRBV28 to TRBJ1-4, with D possibly TRBD1 on 5 matching bases. Germline V gene sequence: CDR1 MDHEN, CDR2 SYDVKM. There are 15 residues in the CDR3. CDR3 DNA sequence: TGTGTCAGCAGTTCCCCGGGTGGGGCCAATGAAAAACTGTTTTTT. It specifies CVSSSPGGANEKLFF.

The chain combines TRBV12-5 with TRBJ2-5, with TRBD2 matching over 9 bases. The V segment lost 6 bases and the J segment 1 base; nucleotides outside the gene matches: 18. Germline V CDR1 and CDR2: LGHNT, FRNRAP. This CDR3 is built from 19 residues. CDR3: CASGRITARLAASQETQYF. The CDR3 coding sequence is TGTGCTAGTGGCCGGATTACAGCTCGACTAGCGGCTTCCCAAGAGACCCAGTACTTC.

The chain couples TRBV2 to TRBJ2-1; D uncertain. The J call may be in error: the DNA end matches TRBJ2-7 better. This CDR3 comprises 15 residues. Germline V CDR1 and CDR2: SNHLY, FYNNEI. DNA of the CDR3: TGTGCCAGCAGTGAAGCAAGGGCTTCCTACAATGAGCAGTACTTC. Protein product: CASSEARASYNEQYF.

This clonotype has more than one count but fewer than ten. The genes are TRBV12-3 or TRBV12-4 and TRBJ2-3; no clear D. This CDR3 comprises 14 residues. Trimming removed 3 bases from V and 2 bases from J, with 9 bases in between. This chain's CDR3 is CASSFLSYTDTQYF. In DNA form, the CDR3 reads TGTGCCAGCAGTTTTTTGTCCTACACAGATACGCAGTATTTT.

The chain is built from TRBV7-9 and TRBJ1-1; 9 nucleotides agree with TRBD1. V was pared by 10 bases and J by 4 bases, with 13 bases of the junction left unmatched. The CDR3 sequence is 15 residues long. Germline-derived CDR1 and CDR2 are SEHNR and FQNEAQ (reference sequence). This CDR3 reads CATIADRGRPTEAFF. The CDR3 coding sequence is TGTGCCACCATTGCGGACAGGGGACGTCCCACTGAAGCTTTCTTT.

This clonotype was picked up one time. This chain links TRBV15 with TRBJ2-7, with D possibly matching TRBD1 (6 bases). The V and J ends lost 0 bases and 4 bases respectively, with 16 bases between them. Germline V lookup: CDR1 LNHNV, CDR2 YYDKDF (reference sequence). CDR3 length: 16 residues. DNA for the CDR3: TGTGCCACCAGCAGAGATTATGCAGGGGCTGGTTACGAGCAGTACTTC. This translates into CATSRDYAGAGYEQYF.

This clonotype was found a few times. The rearrangement uses TRBV6-5 and TRBJ2-5, with D tentatively TRBD2 (6 bases). The CDR3 length is 16 residues. Trimming removed 5 bases from V and 5 bases from J, with 21 bases in between. Germline V gives CDR1 MNHEY, CDR2 SVGAGI. The CDR3 nucleotides are TGTGCCAGCAGTCCCATTCGGACGAGACGGGGGGAGACCCAGTACTTC. Translating gives CASSPIRTRRGETQYF.

This clonotype was detected ten times or more. This chain links TRBV29-1 with TRBJ2-7; no clear D gene. The germline V and J ends were trimmed by 4 bases and 3 bases, with 7 bases remaining between them. The CDR3 has 11 amino acids. CDR1 SQVTM and CDR2 ANQGSEA come from the germline V gene. In nucleotides, the CDR3 is TGCAGCGTTGCGCACGGCTACGAGCAGTACTTC. Translation: CSVAHGYEQYF.

The V and J genes are TRBV7-9 and TRBJ1-4, with D unresolved. This CDR3 has 13 amino acids. CDR1 SEHNR and CDR2 FQNEAQ come from the germline V gene (reference sequence). V lost 3 bases and J 8 bases, leaving 10 bases between the germline ends. This CDR3 reads CASSLYEGEKLFF. DNA for the CDR3: TGTGCCAGCAGCTTGTACGAGGGAGAAAAACTGTTTTTT.

The rearrangement joins TRBV4-3 to TRBJ2-4; the D is unclear. Germline V gene lookup returns CDR1 LGHNA and CDR2 YSLEER. V lost 3 bases and J 6 bases, leaving 21 bases between the germline ends. This CDR3 is 17 amino acids long. The CDR3 sequence: CASSHGPLAVNVNIQYF. The DNA of the CDR3 is TGCGCCAGCAGCCATGGACCACTTGCCGTGAATGTAAACATTCAGTACTTC.